The TCR beta chain under discussion was sequenced for a study of identical twins' blood T cells. Study in general: Around 50 million reads came from about twelve libraries, six alpha, six beta.

Overall study results and limits: Abundant TCRbeta CDR3s overlapped more between twins than with unrelated donors.

As for this clonotype: Its antigen is not known.

The CDR3 runs 15 residues. Per the germline V gene, CDR1 is DFQATT and CDR2 is SNEGSKA (reference sequence). Between the trimmed V and J ends, which lost 0 bases and 5 bases, there was a span of 16 bases. TCRdb re-derived calls from the 5' RACE reads in MiXCR, one entry per CDR3 protein. The table lists about 370,000 distinct CDR3 sequences, approximately 30% of them singletons. The chain recombines TRBV20-1 with TRBJ1-1, with D possibly matching TRBD1 (6 bases). The sequenced sample consisted of PBMCs. This receptor was identified in a woman aged 18-50 years in good health. This CDR3 is CSARDDPGAQTEAFF. In DNA, the CDR3 is TGCAGTGCTAGAGATGACCCAGGGGCGCAGACTGAAGCTTTCTTT.